Listed here are 31 T cell receptor beta chains from one sample, sequenced in a study of T cells in Graves' hyperthyroidism and ophthalmopathy. The source material, RNA transcripts, was used to amplify TCR beta CDR3 regions. The HTBI primer set served for first-round RT-PCR of the TCR CDR3. TCRdb re-derived calls from the multiplex PCR reads in MiXCR, one entry per CDR3 protein. This repertoire shows hundreds of thousands of distinct CDR3 sequences, less than 20% found once; its top ten account for approximately 7.5%. Sequencing was performed on blood. The receptors were sampled from a woman in her late teens or twenties with Graves' hyperthyroidism.

The V and J genes are TRBV9 and TRBJ2-2, with D perhaps matching TRBD1 or TRBD2 (5 bases each). The germline V gene encodes CDR1 SGDLS and CDR2 YYNGEE. This CDR3 region has 15 residues. The ends were cut back, 9 bases at V and 5 bases at J, with 20 bases in the middle. The CDR3 sequence is CATTPGASPTGELFF. The CDR3 DNA is TGTGCCACCACACCCGGGGCTAGCCCAACCGGGGAGCTGTTTTTT.

This clonotype occurred many times. CDR3 DNA sequence: TGCGCCAGCAGTGAAGCCGGGACTCGCCAGCCCCAGCATTTT. This translates into CASSEAGTRQPQHF. The chain combines TRBV10-2 with TRBJ1-5, with D maybe TRBD1 (5 bases). The V end was cut by 3 bases, the J end by 7 bases, with 13 bases between. Germline CDR1 is WSHSY and CDR2 is SAAADI. The CDR3 has 14 residues.

The chain has TRBV3-1 and TRBJ2-7, with 12 positions matching TRBD2. The CDR3 sequence is 15 residues long. Germline loops: CDR1 LGHDT, CDR2 YNNKEL (reference sequence). With V trimmed by 4 bases and J by 4 bases, 5 bases remained unmatched. The CDR3 spells CASSPSGRARYEQYF. Written as DNA, the CDR3 is TGTGCCAGCAGCCCTAGCGGGAGGGCCAGGTACGAGCAGTACTTC.

In DNA form, the CDR3 reads TGTGCCAGCAGCTCCTCGGACATCCAAGAGACCCAGTACTTC. Protein product: CASSSSDIQETQYF. This chain links TRBV5-4 with TRBJ2-5, with a possible D match to TRBD1 (5 bases). Germline V gives CDR1 SGHNT, CDR2 YYREEE (reference sequence). V shed 3 bases and J shed 1 base, with 10 bases lying between them. CDR3 length equals 14 residues.

This clonotype has ten or more counts. The chain employs TRBV4-1 and TRBJ2-7; TRBD1 is a possible D gene (6 bases). Germline CDR1 and CDR2: MGHRA and YSYEKL. This CDR3 is 12 amino acids long. V was clipped by 4 bases and J by 6 bases, with 10 bases between them. The CDR3 nucleotides read TGCGCCAGCAGCCGCGAAGGGGGCGAGCAGTACTTC. It yields the protein CASSREGGEQYF.

The chain has TRBV14 and TRBJ2-1, with TRBD1 identical over 7 bases. The germline CDR1 and CDR2 sequences are SGHDN and FVKESK. The CDR3 contains 18 residues. V trimming: 3 bases; J trimming: 0 bases; junction bases outside the gene matches: 11. The CDR3 bases are TGTGCCAGCAGCCAGGCGGACAGGACTGACCCCTCCTACAATGAGCAGTTCTTC. It encodes CASSQADRTDPSYNEQFF. Using reference TRBV14 and TRBJ2-1 for the parts outside the CDR3, the full variable domain is EAGVTQFPSHSVIEKGQTVTLRCDPISGHDNLYWYRRVMGKEIKFLLHFVKESKQDESGMPNNRFLAERTGGTYSTLKVQPAELEDSGVYFCASSQADRTDPSYNEQFFGPGTRLTVL.

This clonotype was detected ten times or more. The chain uses TRBV20-1 and TRBJ2-7; TRBD2 matches at 8 bases. The germline V gene has CDR1 DFQATT and CDR2 SNEGSKA (reference sequence). The CDR3 has 16 amino acids. Germline trimming cut 0 bases from V and 0 bases from J; bases unmatched to any gene: 7. The CDR3 sequence: CSAREGGRGASYEQYF. The CDR3 DNA reads as TGCAGTGCTAGAGAAGGGGGGCGGGGGGCCTCCTACGAGCAGTACTTC.

The V call is TRBV28, the J call TRBJ2-6; D is unclear. There are 15 residues in the CDR3. Germline V CDR1 and CDR2: MDHEN, SYDVKM. Trimming took off 7 bases at V and 2 bases at J, with 12 bases between the two ends. Here the CDR3 reads CASIRSRAGANVLTF. The CDR3 region has the DNA TGTGCCAGCATCAGATCCCGGGCTGGGGCCAACGTCCTGACTTTC.

This clonotype was recorded many times. The V gene is TRBV7-9, the J gene TRBJ1-2, with a tentative D call TRBD1 (6 bases). Germline V lookup: CDR1 SEHNR, CDR2 FQNEAQ (reference sequence). CDR3 length: 15 amino acids. The ends were cut back, 3 bases at V and 4 bases at J, with 15 bases in the middle. CDR3: CASSFWAGEFYGYTF. The CDR3 bases are TGTGCCAGCAGCTTCTGGGCAGGGGAGTTCTATGGCTACACCTTC.

This clonotype showed up many times. This chain links TRBV7-9 with TRBJ1-2; D uncertain. The CDR3 is made up of 14 amino acids. V lost 0 bases, J lost 1 base, and 6 bases lay in between. Germline V gene sequence: CDR1 SEHNR, CDR2 FQNEAQ (reference sequence). The CDR3, as DNA: TGTGCCAGCAGCTTAGCTGGCCTTAACTATGGCTACACCTTC. Amino acid sequence: CASSLAGLNYGYTF.

In this sample, this clonotype turned up many times. The rearrangement joins TRBV12-3 or TRBV12-4 to TRBJ2-5, with 9 bases identical to TRBD2. J lost 4 bases, V lost 3 bases, and 9 bases had no gene match. This CDR3 region has 16 residues. The CDR3 here is CASSLQAGGQGETQYF. The CDR3 DNA follows: TGTGCCAGCAGTTTGCAGGCGGGGGGGCAAGGAGAGACCCAGTACTTC.

This sequence joins TRBV9 and TRBJ2-5, with TRBD1 as a possible D gene (6 bases). The CDR3 sequence is 14 residues long. With 4 bases removed from V and 1 base from J, the gap between germline ends came to 11 bases. Germline CDR1 reads SGDLS; CDR2 reads YYNGEE. CDR3 nucleotides: TGTGCCAGCAGCCCGTGGGACATCCAAGAGACCCAGTACTTC. Translation gives CASSPWDIQETQYF. The whole variable domain, filled in from reference TRBV9 and TRBJ2-5, reads DSGVTQTPKHLITATGQRVTLRCSPRSGDLSVYWYQQSLDQGLQFLIQYYNGEERAKGNILERFSAQQFPDLHSELNLSSLELGDSALYFCASSPWDIQETQYFGPGTRLLVL.

This clonotype showed up many times. The V gene is TRBV2, the J gene TRBJ1-1; D may be TRBD1 (5 bases). Deletions cut 4 bases from V and 4 bases from J, with 16 bases between. This CDR3 has 15 residues. The germline CDR1 and CDR2 sequences are SNHLY and FYNNEI. CDR3 loop: CASSARQSWSTEAFF. DNA of the CDR3: TGTGCCAGCAGTGCCCGACAGAGCTGGAGCACTGAAGCTTTCTTT.

There are many counts of this clonotype. The gene calls are TRBV5-5 and TRBJ2-5, with D possibly TRBD2 on 6 matching bases. The germline CDR1 and CDR2 sequences are SGHKS and YYEKEE (reference sequence). V shed 4 bases and J shed 2 bases, with 15 bases lying between them. CDR3 size: 15 residues. In DNA form, the CDR3 reads TGTGCCAGCAGCCCGCACGGCCGGGGGCAAGAGACCCAGTACTTC. Translated, it gives CASSPHGRGQETQYF.

This clonotype has at least ten counts. The V call is TRBV2, the J call TRBJ2-3; D possibly corresponds to TRBD1 (6 bases). Germline V lookup: CDR1 SNHLY, CDR2 FYNNEI. The CDR3 spans 13 residues. V dropped 6 bases and J dropped 6 bases, with 13 bases sitting between them. In nucleotides, the CDR3 is TGTGCCAGCAGGAGCACAGGGTTGGATACGCAGTATTTT. It yields the protein CASRSTGLDTQYF.

In its sample, this clonotype was seen many times. The chain links TRBV29-1 to TRBJ1-1; D might be TRBD1 (5 bases). The ends were cut back, 2 bases at V and 8 bases at J, with 21 bases in the middle. Germline V gene sequence: CDR1 SQVTM, CDR2 ANQGSEA. The CDR3 length is 15 residues. The CDR3 DNA is TGCAGCGTTGAAATCCATCCAGGGAGAGGTTCAGAAGCTTTCTTT. The encoded protein is CSVEIHPGRGSEAFF.

This clonotype was observed many times. The CDR3 is CASSDPTKLFF. CDR3 bases: TGTGCCAGCAGTGATCCGACAAAACTGTTTTTT. The rearrangement links TRBV2 to TRBJ1-4; D ambiguous. Trimming shortened V by 3 bases and J by 10 bases, and 6 bases separated the two germline ends. Germline V gene sequence: CDR1 SNHLY, CDR2 FYNNEI. The CDR3 runs to 11 residues.

This clonotype was recorded at least ten times. The genes are TRBV29-1 and TRBJ2-1; 7 bases map to TRBD2. Germline loops: CDR1 SQVTM, CDR2 ANQGSEA. V gave up 6 bases and J gave up 0 bases; unmatched junction bases: 8. The CDR3 extends over 15 amino acids. In nucleotides, the CDR3 is TGCAGCGTCGGGGGGACTCTCAGCTCCTACAATGAGCAGTTCTTC. This gives the protein CSVGGTLSSYNEQFF.

Ten or more counts support this clonotype. This chain joins TRBV10-3 and TRBJ2-3; 8 bases match TRBD2. V dropped 5 bases and J dropped 1; count of bases not matched to a gene: 5. The CDR3 sequence is 15 residues long. CDR1 is ENHRY, CDR2 SYGVKD, per germline. CDR3 nucleotides: TGTGCCATCAGTCCGAGCGGGGGTCGCACAGATACGCAGTATTTT. As protein: CAISPSGGRTDTQYF.

This clonotype was observed at least ten times. The chain has TRBV7-2 and TRBJ2-7, with D perhaps TRBD1 (5 bases). Germline-derived CDR1 and CDR2 are SGHTA and FQGNSA. Trimming took off 0 bases at V and 2 bases at J, with 11 bases between the two ends. This CDR3 is built from 15 residues. The CDR3 reads CASSLAQAGPYEQYF. The CDR3 DNA sequence: TGTGCCAGCAGCTTAGCCCAGGCAGGGCCCTACGAGCAGTACTTC.

This sequence joins TRBV6-2 or TRBV6-3 and TRBJ2-3; TRBD2 matches 14 bases. The germline gives CDR1 MNHEY, CDR2 SVGEGT. The V gene end was trimmed by 5 bases and the J gene end by 6 bases; junction bases not matched to a gene: 16. The CDR3 is 19 amino acids. CDR3 nucleotide sequence: TGTGCCAGCAGTAGGGGACTAGCGGGGGACCTAGCCCTCAGGGATACGCAGTATTTT. Translation gives CASSRGLAGDLALRDTQYF.

This clonotype was recorded many times. J is TRBJ1-2 and V is TRBV9, with D perhaps matching TRBD1 (6 bases). This CDR3 spans 14 amino acids. Germline-derived CDR1 and CDR2 are SGDLS and YYNGEE. V was clipped by 0 bases and J by 4 bases, with 10 bases between them. The CDR3 nucleotides are TGTGCCAGCAGCGTAGGAGACAGGAGCTATGGCTACACCTTC. Protein product: CASSVGDRSYGYTF.

The CDR3: CASSMAGTHIYEQYF. The CDR3 DNA is TGTGCCAGTAGTATGGCCGGGACACATATCTACGAGCAGTACTTC. V and J are TRBV19 and TRBJ2-7, with a tentative D call TRBD1 (6 bases). Per the germline V gene, CDR1 is LNHDA and CDR2 is SQIVND (reference sequence). The V gene lost 3 bases and the J gene lost 3 bases, with 15 bases spanning the gap. This CDR3 contains 15 residues.

This clonotype has at least ten counts. The V gene is TRBV12-3 or TRBV12-4, the J gene TRBJ1-4; D gene unclear. The CDR3 totals 16 residues. V was cut by 10 bases and J by 5 bases, with 23 bases left in between. In nucleotides, the CDR3 is TGTGCCACAACCAGCAAAGGGAACTCCCTAAATGAAAAACTGTTTTTT. Encoded protein: CATTSKGNSLNEKLFF.

This clonotype was seen repeatedly, ten times or more. The chain uses TRBV2 and TRBJ2-7; the D call may be TRBD1 or TRBD2 (5 bases each). CDR1 is SNHLY, CDR2 FYNNEI, per germline. The CDR3 is 12 residues long. Trimming pared 5 bases from V and 3 bases from J, leaving 8 bases between. The CDR3, as DNA: TGTGCCAGCAGTTGGGACGGCTACGAGCAGTACTTC. Protein: CASSWDGYEQYF.

This chain links TRBV29-1 with TRBJ1-2, with D perhaps TRBD1 (6 bases). The germline CDR1 and CDR2 sequences are SQVTM and ANQGSEA. The CDR3 is made up of 13 amino acids. Deletions cut 4 bases from V and 5 bases from J, with 14 bases between. The CDR3 DNA reads as TGCAGCGTTGGCCTCCCAGGGGATTATGGCTACACCTTC. Protein sequence: CSVGLPGDYGYTF.

This clonotype has a count of ten or more. The CDR3 bases are TGTGCCAGCAGTTTACTTAGCGGGAAGAGGAATGAGCAGTTCTTC. Amino acids: CASSLLSGKRNEQFF. V is TRBV28 and J is TRBJ2-1, with 8 bases matching TRBD2. Per germline, CDR1 MDHEN and CDR2 SYDVKM. J gave up 7 bases and V 2 bases, and 7 bases lay outside the gene matches. This CDR3 comprises 15 residues.

In its sample, this clonotype was seen many times. The chain joins TRBV20-1 to TRBJ2-7; tentatively, D is TRBD1 (5 bases). V lost 0 bases and J lost 5, with 14 bases in between. This CDR3 spans 14 amino acids. Looked up from germline, CDR1 is DFQATT and CDR2 is SNEGSKA (reference sequence). The CDR3 sequence: CSARDPTVDHEQYF. The CDR3 region has the DNA TGCAGTGCTAGAGATCCGACAGTGGACCACGAGCAGTACTTC.

In its sample, this clonotype was seen many times. V and J are TRBV7-2 and TRBJ2-1; TRBD2 is a possible D gene (6 bases). Germline V gene sequence: CDR1 SGHTA, CDR2 FQGNSA. Trimming stripped 1 base from V and 0 bases from J, with 13 bases between. CDR3 length: 17 amino acids. The CDR3 nucleotides read TGTGCCAGCAGCTTAGATGGTACTAGCCTCTCCTACAATGAGCAGTTCTTC. The encoded protein is CASSLDGTSLSYNEQFF.

This clonotype has a handful of counts. The chain recombines TRBV3-1 with TRBJ2-2; D unclear. Looked up from germline, CDR1 is LGHDT and CDR2 is YNNKEL (reference sequence). This CDR3 region has 13 residues. V lost 3 bases and J 6 bases, leaving 8 bases between the germline ends. The CDR3 is CASSQGSAGELFF. The CDR3 bases are TGTGCCAGCAGCCAGGGATCGGCCGGGGAGCTGTTTTTT.

This clonotype showed up many times. The genes are TRBV7-9 and TRBJ1-2, with D unresolved. The CDR3 is 13 residues long. The germline gives CDR1 SEHNR, CDR2 FQNEAQ (reference sequence). Trimming stripped 5 bases from V and 5 bases from J, with 12 bases between. The CDR3 here is CASSPERVYGYTF. In DNA, the CDR3 is TGTGCCAGCAGCCCCGAGAGGGTTTATGGCTACACCTTC.